The T cell receptor (beta chain) under discussion was sequenced for a study of persistence of HIV-infected CD4 T cells (dated by TCRdb to about 2020). As for the study more broadly: Suppressive ART had been received by participants for a median of 8 years. Proviral sequencing was used to assess clonality among infected cells, whereas TCRbeta sequencing gauged the clonality of all cells within each sorted population. Peripheral blood samples of up to roughly 200 mL were obtained at multiple time points, with the exception of two participants, for whom leukapheresis was performed at a single time point. The study isolated CMV- and HIV-1 Gag-responding CD4+ T cells from ART-treated individuals to examine antigen-driven clonal expansion of HIV-1-infected cells. Cross-participant TCR cluster analysis included 8 participants for CMV and over five participants for Gag.

The immunoSEQ hsTCRB assay version 4 in survey mode was used to sequence TCRbeta repertoires from genomic DNA. For TCRbeta sequencing, genomic DNA was diluted to 9.5 to 10 ng/uL, and up to 1 ug was used per sample. The original pipeline was this. Analysis of the TCRbeta data was done in ImmunoSeq Analyzer 3.0, and diversity was computed on productive nucleotide rearrangements. Lower-bound TCR diversity was estimated with the improved Chao index, and clonality with the Gini coefficient using the Immunarch R package. Different nucleotide rearrangements encoding the same CDR3beta amino acid sequence were treated as distinct clonotypes. Differential abundance analysis found TCRbeta sequences that were significantly enriched in antigen-responding cells compared with anti-CD3/anti-CD28-activated cells. GLIPH2 grouped TCRs by predicted peptide-MHC specificity, both within each participant and across combined participant data sets. TCRdb took this table from immuneACCESS and kept in-frame rearrangements with V and J called. Such tables lack part of the clones; where checked against another copy, unresolved V genes explain under half of the gap, and the rest is unexplained. V and J calls and clone size are copied from that table; D and trimming were computed from the DNA. A total of 15,000 to 25,000 clones appear in this sample, approximately 80% of them only once. The ten largest clones represent almost 7% of the sample.

Remarks on this clone: No cognate antigen has been identified for it. No quality values exist for individual bases; no much larger clone is one base distant.

Study-wide conclusions, independent of this receptor: Only a small number of individuals took part in the study, and the range of antigens tested was limited. Restriction of bulk TCR analyses to the rare CMV-responding cells that actually carried HIV-1 proviruses was not possible. A correlation was observed between TCR oligoclonality and proviral oligoclonality within the same sorted populations. Degenerate expanded CDR3beta sequences were enriched in antigen-responding cells, suggesting convergent selection of CD4+ responses to CMV and Gag. TCRbeta richness in CMV- and Gag-responding cells was significantly lower than in anti-CD3/anti-CD28-responding cells; CMV-responding cells had higher oligoclonality than CD3/CD28-stimulated and Gag-responding cells.

Based on the germline V gene, the CDR1 and CDR2 sequences are MNHEY and SVGEGT. Taken from cysteine to phenylalanine, the CDR3 has 13 residues. The retained sequence is limited to the CDR3, 39 bases, with the frame set at the first base. The V end gives up 6 bases and the J end 1 base, leaving 2 bases in the junction not matched to a gene. The sample's treatment or condition label, decoded: suppressive antiretroviral therapy. Cells were stimulated with lysates of CMV-infected fibroblasts at approximately 9 ug/mL. Responding CD4+ T cells were sorted by upregulation of both CD40 ligand and CD69. Participants were HIV-1-infected adults who started suppressive ART during chronic infection. For at least 4 years, participants had undetectable plasma HIV-1 RNA, below 50 copies/mL. To be included, participants needed a CD4+ T cell count above 400 cells/uL and a positive CMV serology. Before stimulation, PBMCs were isolated using density centrifugation and then depleted of CD8+ T cells. For about 20 hours, CD8-depleted PBMCs were stimulated with anti-CD28/CD49d costimulation, a CD40-blocking antibody, and enfuvirtide, which was added to prevent new infections. Cells were sorted on a Beckman Coulter MoFlo Legacy or XDP sorter, with propidium iodide excluding dead cells. Genomic DNA was extracted with the QIAamp DNA Mini Kit for samples above one million cells, otherwise with the Quick-DNA Microprep Kit.

Sequencing was performed on CD4+ T cells sorted from PBMCs after roughly 18-hour stimulation, taken from a patient who received antiretroviral therapy. This specimen's cell subset or site label, per the study, means: CD40L+CD69+ CD4 T cells responding to CMV lysate. Recombination linked TRBV6-2 or TRBV6-3 to TRBJ1-1; 7 bases in the middle match TRBD1. The receptor comes from an adult man with HIV who was CMV-seropositive. CDR3 protein: CASSRQGNTEAFF. The nucleotide sequence reads TGTGCCAGCAGCCGACAGGGGAACACTGAAGCTTTCTTT.